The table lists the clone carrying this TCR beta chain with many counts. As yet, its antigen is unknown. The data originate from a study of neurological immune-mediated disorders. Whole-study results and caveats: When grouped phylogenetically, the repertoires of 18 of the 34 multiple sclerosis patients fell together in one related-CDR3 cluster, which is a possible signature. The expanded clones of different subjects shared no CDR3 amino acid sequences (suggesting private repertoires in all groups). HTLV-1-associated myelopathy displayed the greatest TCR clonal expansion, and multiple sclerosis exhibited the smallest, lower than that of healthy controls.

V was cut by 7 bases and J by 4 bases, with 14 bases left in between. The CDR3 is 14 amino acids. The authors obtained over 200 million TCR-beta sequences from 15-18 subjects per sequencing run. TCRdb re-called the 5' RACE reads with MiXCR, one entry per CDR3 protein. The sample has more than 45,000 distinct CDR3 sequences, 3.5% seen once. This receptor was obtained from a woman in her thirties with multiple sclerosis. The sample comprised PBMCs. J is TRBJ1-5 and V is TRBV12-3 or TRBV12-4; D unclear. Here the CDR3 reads CASNLEGINQPQHF. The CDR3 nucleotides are TGTGCCAGCAACTTAGAGGGCATAAATCAGCCCCAGCATTTT.